The 29 T cell receptor beta chains below come from one sample, sequenced in a study of glioma-infiltrating T cells after dendritic cell vaccination. Time point defined: after dendritic cell vaccination, including at tumor progression/relapse. Clones were sequenced by immunoSEQ multiplex PCR, and TCRdb holds only the in-frame ones, with some missing. The sample yields 98,000 or so clones, around 80% seen once. Source: blood, taken after dendritic cell vaccination. Source of these receptors: a human donor with glioblastoma.

The chain employs TRBV2 and TRBJ1-1; a possible D gene is TRBD1 (6 bases). This CDR3 is built from 14 residues. CDR1 is SNHLY, CDR2 FYNNEI, per germline. The V and J ends lost 6 bases and 0 bases respectively, with 11 bases between them. CDR3 nucleotides: TGTGCCAGCAGGGCAGACAGGATGAACACTGAAGCTTTCTTT. This encodes CASRADRMNTEAFF.

This chain uses TRBV2 with TRBJ1-2; D unclear. CDR3 length: 13 residues. V lost 4 bases and J lost 4, with 10 bases in between. Germline CDR1 SNHLY, CDR2 FYNNEI. The CDR3 nucleotides read TGTGCCAGCAGTGTCTTACAATCCTATGGCTACACCTTC. It is translated as CASSVLQSYGYTF. The full variable domain, completed using reference TRBV2 and TRBJ1-2, is EPEVTQTPSHQVTQMGQEVILRCVPISNHLYFYWYRQILGQKVEFLVSFYNNEISEKSEIFDDQFSVERPDGSNFTLKIRSTKLEDSAMYFCASSVLQSYGYTFGSGTRLTVV.

V usage is TRBV5-1 and J usage is TRBJ2-2, with D maybe TRBD1 (5 bases). This CDR3 region has 15 residues. Germline V gene data show CDR1 as SGHRS and CDR2 as YFSETQ. The V end was cut by 1 base, the J end by 7 bases, with 14 bases between. CDR3 in amino acids: CASSLKGQTLGELFF. CDR3 DNA: TGCGCCAGCAGCTTGAAGGGGCAGACCCTCGGGGAGCTGTTTTTT.

The chain combines TRBV6-1 with TRBJ1-1; TRBD1 might be the D (5 bases). The germline V gene encodes CDR1 MNHNS and CDR2 SASEGT. Trimming shortened V by 9 bases and J by 1 base, and 12 bases separated the two germline ends. The CDR3 covers 13 residues. In DNA form, the CDR3 reads TGTGCCAGTACGTCCGACAGGAACACTGAAGCTTTCTTT. It encodes CASTSDRNTEAFF.

The rearrangement links TRBV10-2 to TRBJ2-5; 9 bases map to TRBD2. The J call may be wrong; the DNA end is better matched by TRBJ2-7. The germline CDR1 and CDR2 sequences are WSHSY and SAAADI. The CDR3 is 13 residues long. The CDR3 nucleotides read TGCGCCAGCAGCCCCGGGACTAGCAACGAGCAGTACTTC. It specifies CASSPGTSNEQYF.

V usage is TRBV12-5 and J usage is TRBJ2-5; maybe TRBD2 (5 bases). There are 13 residues in the CDR3. The V end lost 6 bases, the J end lost 4 bases, and 12 bases lay between the germline ends. Germline CDR1 reads LGHNT; CDR2 reads FRNRAP. The CDR3 DNA is TGTGCTAGTGGCGGGGTTGGGCGAGAGACCCAGTACTTC. Encoded protein: CASGGVGRETQYF.

The V and J genes are TRBV19 and TRBJ1-5; D is unclear. V was clipped by 8 bases and J by 3 bases, with 14 bases between them. The germline gives CDR1 LNHDA, CDR2 SQIVND (reference sequence). This CDR3 comprises 14 residues. CDR3 nucleotide sequence: TGTGCCAGTCAAGATAGGAGGTACAATCAGCCCCAGCATTTT. It yields the protein CASQDRRYNQPQHF. The variable domain in full, with the rest retrieved from reference TRBV19 and TRBJ1-5, is DGGITQSPKYLFRKEGQNVTLSCEQNLNHDAMYWYRQDPGQGLRLIYYSQIVNDFQKGDIAEGYSVSREKKESFPLTVTSAQKNPTAFYLCASQDRRYNQPQHFGDGTRLSIL.

V and J are TRBV10-1 and TRBJ2-5; 12 bases align to TRBD2. Germline V lookup: CDR1 WNHNN, CDR2 SYGVQD (reference sequence). This CDR3 comprises 18 residues. The V gene end was trimmed by 10 bases and the J gene end by 2 bases; junction bases not matched to a gene: 17. DNA of the CDR3: TGCGCCACTACTAAGGCGCCTAGCGGGAGGGGCCCTCAAGAGACCCAGTACTTC. Protein: CATTKAPSGRGPQETQYF.

The genes are TRBV2 and TRBJ2-7; tentative D call: TRBD2 (6 bases). The germline gives CDR1 SNHLY, CDR2 FYNNEI. Between the trimmed V and J ends, which lost 10 bases and 4 bases, there was a span of 26 bases. The length of the CDR3 is 16 residues. The CDR3 protein is CATQRGGGAQGYEQYF. CDR3 coding DNA: TGTGCCACCCAAAGGGGCGGAGGGGCCCAAGGATACGAGCAGTACTTC.

V and J are TRBV6-1 and TRBJ2-7, with 8 bases lining up with TRBD1. Germline CDR1 MNHNS, CDR2 SASEGT. The V gene end was trimmed by 10 bases and the J gene end by 2 bases; junction bases not matched to a gene: 7. The CDR3 sequence is 13 residues long. The DNA for the CDR3 is TGTGCCATTACTCCGGGACAGGCCTACGAGCAGTACTTC. The encoded protein is CAITPGQAYEQYF.

The chain has TRBV19 and TRBJ1-5; D remains ambiguous. The CDR3 length is 15 residues. Trimming removed 4 bases from V and 0 bases from J, with 10 bases in between. Germline V gene sequence: CDR1 LNHDA, CDR2 SQIVND (reference sequence). The DNA for the CDR3 is TGTGCCAGTAGTAGGGCACGGTTTAGCAATCAGCCCCAGCATTTT. Translating gives CASSRARFSNQPQHF.

The gene calls are TRBV9 and TRBJ2-7; 7 bases map to TRBD1. The V and J ends lost 10 bases and 5 bases, in that order; junction bases with no gene match: 18. The CDR3 has 15 amino acids. Germline V lookup: CDR1 SGDLS, CDR2 YYNGEE. The chain's CDR3 is CAHYYRQGRRNEQYF. DNA for the CDR3: TGTGCCCACTACTATCGACAGGGAAGAAGGAACGAGCAGTACTTC.

The CDR3 DNA sequence: TGTGCCCCAGGGGCAGCAAGCGCCCAAGAGACCCAGTACTTC. This codes for CAPGAASAQETQYF. The chain uses TRBV28 and TRBJ2-5; possible D gene TRBD1, 6 bases. CDR1 is MDHEN, CDR2 SYDVKM, per germline. The CDR3 sequence is 14 residues long. Trimming cost V 11 bases and J 1 base, with 17 bases left between them.

The chain couples TRBV19 to TRBJ2-5, with D possibly being TRBD1 (6 bases). The CDR3 runs to 14 residues. V was pared by 8 bases and J by 4 bases, with 17 bases between. Germline-derived CDR1 and CDR2 are LNHDA and SQIVND (reference sequence). The CDR3 DNA reads as TGTGCCAGTGCTCCATTTCGAGGGGGAGAGACCCAGTACTTC. It translates to CASAPFRGGETQYF.

The rearrangement joins TRBV27 to TRBJ1-1; TRBD1 agrees at 8 bases. The CDR3 extends over 14 amino acids. The V segment lost 3 bases and the J segment 8 bases; nucleotides outside the gene matches: 8. Germline V gene lookup returns CDR1 MNHEY and CDR2 SMNVEV (reference sequence). The CDR3 nucleotides are TGTGCCAGCAGTTTTTCTGGACAGGGCGAGGAAGCTTTCTTT. This encodes CASSFSGQGEEAFF.

This chain uses TRBV7-8 with TRBJ2-7, with 8 nucleotides matching TRBD2. The CDR3 contains 16 residues. Trimming removed 2 bases from V and 2 bases from J; junction bases left unmatched: 8. The germline V gene has CDR1 SGHVS and CDR2 FQNEAQ. The CDR3 DNA is TGTGCCAGCAGCTTATCTTGGGGAGCGGGGGCCTACGAGCAGTACTTC. Its translation is CASSLSWGAGAYEQYF.

J is TRBJ2-3 and V is TRBV16, with a tentative D call TRBD2 (5 bases). CDR1 is KGHSY, CDR2 FQNENV, per germline. V lost 5 bases to trimming and J lost 0 bases, with 12 bases between them. The CDR3 is 15 amino acids. The CDR3 here is CASSSRGGSTDTQYF. The CDR3 bases are TGTGCCAGCAGCTCCCGGGGTGGGAGCACAGATACGCAGTATTTT.

CDR3 sequence: CASESDRGVTGELFF. CDR3 sequence (DNA): TGTGCCAGCGAGTCGGACAGGGGCGTAACCGGGGAGCTGTTTTTT. V usage is TRBV2 and J usage is TRBJ2-2, with 9 bases identical to TRBD1. The V gene end was trimmed by 8 bases and the J gene end by 5 bases; junction bases not matched to a gene: 9. This CDR3 is 15 amino acids long. The germline gives CDR1 SNHLY, CDR2 FYNNEI.

V gene TRBV6-1 combines with J gene TRBJ2-7; possible D gene TRBD1, 6 bases. Germline CDR1 is MNHNS and CDR2 is SASEGT. V was cut by 5 bases and J by 2 bases, with 10 bases left in between. CDR3 size: 13 residues. The CDR3 is CASSQDRPYEQYF. CDR3 sequence (DNA): TGTGCCAGCAGTCAGGACAGACCCTACGAGCAGTACTTC.

The rearrangement links TRBV5-1 to TRBJ2-5; weak D call: TRBD2 (6 bases). Per germline, CDR1 SGHRS and CDR2 YFSETQ. The ends were cut back, 4 bases at V and 5 bases at J, with 15 bases in the middle. This CDR3 is built from 14 residues. CDR3 region: CASSLGRGKETQYF. CDR3 nucleotides: TGCGCCAGCAGCCTCGGGCGGGGCAAGGAGACCCAGTACTTC.

This clone was seen a single time. The chain combines TRBV5-5 with TRBJ2-7; TRBD1 agrees at 9 bases. CDR1 and CDR2 (germline): SGHKS, YYEKEE (reference sequence). J lost 5 bases, V lost 3 bases, and 6 bases had no gene match. The CDR3 covers 14 residues. CDR3 region: CASSSQGAINEQYF. In DNA form, the CDR3 reads TGTGCCAGCAGCTCACAGGGGGCGATAAACGAGCAGTACTTC.

This chain uses TRBV6-6 with TRBJ2-2, with D possibly TRBD1 on 7 matching bases. The CDR3 extends over 16 amino acids. V was pared by 6 bases and J by 0 bases, with 14 bases between. CDR1 and CDR2 from the germline V gene are MNHNY and SVGAGI (reference sequence). The CDR3 DNA is TGTGCCAGCAGAGGGGGACAGCGGGCGAACACCGGGGAGCTGTTTTTT. Amino acids: CASRGGQRANTGELFF.

The CDR3 loop is CSVGQGRIYEQFF. The CDR3, as DNA: TGCAGCGTTGGACAGGGGAGGATCTATGAGCAGTTCTTC. The chain combines TRBV29-1 with TRBJ2-1; 8 bases align to TRBD1. Germline V gene lookup returns CDR1 SQVTM and CDR2 ANQGSEA. The CDR3 has 13 residues. V shed 4 bases, J shed 8 bases, and the junction held 7 bases outside the gene matches.

This chain connects TRBV9 to TRBJ1-2, with 12 bases fitting TRBD1. From germline, CDR1 is SGDLS and CDR2 YYNGEE. V lost 2 bases and J lost 4; bases outside the gene matches: 6. The CDR3 consists of 16 residues. The CDR3 DNA is TGTGCCAGCAGCGTTCGGGACAGGGGGCAACTCTATGGCTACACCTTC. The encoded protein is CASSVRDRGQLYGYTF.

The V gene is TRBV27, the J gene TRBJ2-1; a possible D gene is TRBD2 (6 bases). This CDR3 region has 14 residues. V was shortened by 6 bases and J by 6 bases, with 15 bases between the two germline ends. CDR1 and CDR2 from the germline V gene are MNHEY and SMNVEV (reference sequence). Written as DNA, the CDR3 is TGTGCCAGCAGACGAGACTGGAGGGGCAATGAGCAGTTCTTC. Translating it yields CASRRDWRGNEQFF.

V gene TRBV7-9 combines with J gene TRBJ2-7, with 7 bases fitting TRBD2. CDR1 and CDR2 from the germline V gene are SEHNR and FQNEAQ (reference sequence). J lost 2 bases, V lost 9 bases, and 10 bases had no gene match. CDR3 length equals 14 residues. CDR3 loop: CASAGGGFTYEQYF. CDR3 nucleotide sequence: TGTGCCAGTGCTGGGGGGGGATTTACCTACGAGCAGTACTTC. The full variable domain, completed using reference TRBV7-9 and TRBJ2-7, is DTGVSQNPRHKITKRGQNVTFRCDPISEHNRLYWYRQTLGQGPEFLTYFQNEAQLEKSRLLSDRFSAERPKGSFSTLEIQRTEQGDSAMYLCASAGGGFTYEQYFGPGTRLTVT.

The chain combines TRBV19 with TRBJ1-1; 9 positions match TRBD1. This CDR3 has 15 amino acids. V lost 6 bases to trimming and J lost 4 bases; unmatched junction nucleotides: 9. Germline V gene lookup returns CDR1 LNHDA and CDR2 SQIVND (reference sequence). The CDR3 nucleotides are TGTGCCAGTAGAATACAGGGGGCAGGGACCACTGAAGCTTTCTTT. It is translated as CASRIQGAGTTEAFF.

The chain employs TRBV27 and TRBJ2-7; tentative D call: TRBD2 (5 bases). This CDR3 is 16 amino acids long. V lost 3 bases and J 1 base, leaving 16 bases between the germline ends. Germline CDR1 MNHEY, CDR2 SMNVEV (reference sequence). CDR3 coding DNA: TGTGCCAGCAGTTTGCGGGTATCGCGAGATTCCTACGAGCAGTACTTC. As protein: CASSLRVSRDSYEQYF.

V is TRBV2 and J is TRBJ1-5, with D possibly being TRBD1 (6 bases). The V gene's germline CDR1 is SNHLY and CDR2 FYNNEI. The CDR3 has 15 amino acids. Trimming cost V 6 bases and J 0 bases, with 12 bases left between them. CDR3 coding DNA: TGTGCCAGCAGCCAAGGGGGATATAGCAATCAGCCCCAGCATTTT. Its translation: CASSQGGYSNQPQHF.